This is a list of T cell receptor beta chains from one sample in a study of radiation and T cells in renal cell carcinoma. Measured with immunoSEQ multiplex PCR; TCRdb has only the in-frame clones, and not every one. The sample consists of tens of thousands of clones, about 84% of them appearing once. The sequencing here drew on blood, taken from a patient whose treatment included radiotherapy and nephrectomy. The source of these receptors is a man aged 55 to 70 with renal cell carcinoma. The CDR3 runs from the conserved cysteine through the conserved F or W. The D gene is left open where the match is weak. The listing skips clone size in some rows; elsewhere it reads once, few, many or a size class.

abundance | j_gene | v_gene | d_gene | CDR3aa | CDR3nt
NA | TRBJ2-7 | TRBV14 | NA | CASSSFVDHEQYF | TGTGCCAGCAGCTCGTTCGTCGACCACGAGCAGTACTTC
NA | TRBJ1-2 | TRBV6-1 | NA | CASSEALINYGYTF | TGTGCCAGCAGTGAAGCTCTGATTAACTATGGCTACACCTTC
NA | TRBJ2-3 | TRBV7-3 | NA | CASSLRGGPTDTQYF | TGTGCCAGCAGCTTAAGGGGGGGCCCGACAGATACGCAGTATTTT
few | TRBJ2-1 | TRBV7-7 | NA | CASSPWGDAYNEQFF | TGTGCCAGCAGCCCTTGGGGAGATGCCTACAATGAGCAGTTCTTC
NA | TRBJ1-5 | TRBV7-9 | NA | CASSISGGRSNQPQHF | TGTGCCAGCAGTATTTCTGGGGGAAGAAGCAATCAGCCCCAGCATTTT
few | TRBJ2-7 | TRBV2 | TRBD2 | CASRQTSGTYEQYF | TGTGCCAGCAGGCAGACTAGCGGGACCTACGAGCAGTACTTC
NA | TRBJ2-7 | TRBV11-2 | TRBD1 | CASSPQGASEQYF | TGTGCCAGCAGTCCTCAGGGGGCTAGTGAGCAGTACTTC
NA | TRBJ2-5 | TRBV11-2 | NA | CASSLGGRGIETQYF | TGTGCCAGCAGCTTAGGTGGCAGGGGAATCGAGACCCAGTACTTC
NA | TRBJ2-3 | TRBV7-2 | TRBD2 | CASSLGAGGSTDTQYF | TGTGCCAGCAGCTTAGGAGCGGGAGGGAGCACAGATACGCAGTATTTT
NA | TRBJ2-7 | TRBV4-3 | TRBD2 | CASSRFLGLAGVQGTYEQYF | TGCGCCAGCAGCCGTTTCCTGGGACTAGCGGGAGTCCAGGGCACCTACGAGCAGTACTTC
NA | TRBJ1-2 | TRBV5-1 | TRBD1 | CASSLETGFIYGYTF | TGCGCCAGCAGCTTGGAGACAGGGTTTATCTATGGCTACACCTTC
few | TRBJ2-6 | TRBV29-1 | TRBD2 | CSVVLAGETLGGANVLTF | TGCAGCGTTGTCTTAGCGGGAGAAACCTTGGGTGGGGCCAACGTCCTGACTTTC
NA | TRBJ2-7 | TRBV5-6 | NA | CASSLVSNSLYEQYF | TGTGCCAGCAGCTTGGTAAGCAACAGCTTATACGAGCAGTACTTC
once | TRBJ2-1 | TRBV6-5 | TRBD2 | CASSRGLQNEQFF | TGTGCCAGCAGCCGGGGACTACAGAATGAGCAGTTCTTC
NA | TRBJ1-2 | TRBV7-2 | TRBD1 | CASSLSTGEKDGYTF | TGTGCCAGCAGCTTATCTACAGGGGAGAAGGATGGCTACACCTTC
NA | TRBJ2-3 | TRBV5-1 | TRBD1 | CASRYRDRVSDTQYF | TGCGCCAGCAGGTACCGGGACAGGGTTTCTGATACGCAGTATTTT
NA | TRBJ2-7 | TRBV7-9 | NA | CASSPTRQATYEQYF | TGTGCCAGCAGCCCCACACGGCAGGCGACCTACGAGCAGTACTTC
medium-sized | TRBJ1-2 | TRBV7-2 | NA | CASSLLGPYGYTF | TGTGCCAGCAGCCTCCTGGGCCCCTATGGCTACACCTTC
NA | TRBJ1-5 | TRBV11-2 | NA | CASSSGRDQPQHF | TGTGCCAGCAGCTCCGGGAGGGATCAGCCCCAGCATTTT
NA | TRBJ1-3 | TRBV30 | NA | CAWINRASSGNTIYF | TGTGCCTGGATCAACAGGGCATCCTCTGGAAACACCATATATTTT
NA | TRBJ2-1 | TRBV5-1 | NA | CASGLSTGANEQFF | TGCGCCAGCGGCTTATCGACAGGTGCCAATGAGCAGTTCTTC
few | TRBJ2-6 | TRBV18 | NA | CASSPSKGNSGANVLTF | TGTGCCAGCTCACCTTCTAAGGGGAACTCTGGGGCCAACGTCCTGACTTTC
NA | TRBJ2-1 | TRBV10-1 | NA | CASSNSLAAEQFF | TGCGCCAGCAGTAACAGCCTAGCCGCGGAGCAGTTCTTC
NA | TRBJ2-7 | TRBV9 | NA | CASSVDALAYEQYF | TGTGCCAGCAGCGTAGATGCGTTAGCCTACGAGCAGTACTTC
NA | TRBJ1-1 | TRBV2 | TRBD1 | CASVGRTGATEAFF | TGTGCCAGCGTTGGTAGGACAGGGGCCACTGAAGCTTTCTTT